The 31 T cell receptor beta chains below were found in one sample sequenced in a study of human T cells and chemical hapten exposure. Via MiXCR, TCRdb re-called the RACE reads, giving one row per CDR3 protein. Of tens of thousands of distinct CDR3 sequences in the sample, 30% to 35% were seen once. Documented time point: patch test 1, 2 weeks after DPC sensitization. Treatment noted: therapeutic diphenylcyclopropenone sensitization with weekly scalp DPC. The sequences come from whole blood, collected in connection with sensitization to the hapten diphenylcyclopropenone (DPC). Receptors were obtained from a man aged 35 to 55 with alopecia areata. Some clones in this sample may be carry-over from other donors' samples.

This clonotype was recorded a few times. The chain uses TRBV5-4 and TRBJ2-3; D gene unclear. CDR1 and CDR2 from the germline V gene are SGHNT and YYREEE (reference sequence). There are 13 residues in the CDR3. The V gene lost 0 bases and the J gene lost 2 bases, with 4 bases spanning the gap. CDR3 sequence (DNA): TGTGCCAGCAGCTTGGAGGTCACAGATACGCAGTATTTT. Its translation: CASSLEVTDTQYF. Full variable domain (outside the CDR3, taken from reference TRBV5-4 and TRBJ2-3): ETGVTQSPTHLIKTRGQQVTLRCSSQSGHNTVSWYQQALGQGPQFIFQYYREEENGRGNFPPRFSGLQFPNYSSELNVNALELDDSALYLCASSLEVTDTQYFGPGTRLTVL.

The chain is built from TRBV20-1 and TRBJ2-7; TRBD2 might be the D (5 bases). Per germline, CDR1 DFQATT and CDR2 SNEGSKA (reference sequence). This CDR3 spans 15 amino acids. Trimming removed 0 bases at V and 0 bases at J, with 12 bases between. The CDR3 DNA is TGCAGTGCTAGAGATCCTAGCCAGAGCTCCTACGAGCAGTACTTC. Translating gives CSARDPSQSSYEQYF.

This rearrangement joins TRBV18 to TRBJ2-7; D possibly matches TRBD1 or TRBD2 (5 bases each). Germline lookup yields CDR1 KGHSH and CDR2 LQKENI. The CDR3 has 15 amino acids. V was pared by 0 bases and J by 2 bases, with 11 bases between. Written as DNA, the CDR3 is TGTGCCAGCTCACCACCGAACCAGGGAGCCTACGAGCAGTACTTC. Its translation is CASSPPNQGAYEQYF.

CDR3 DNA sequence: TGTGCCAGCAGCCTGGGTCTGCCGGGACTAGCGACGAGTGAGCAGTTCTTC. Translation: CASSLGLPGLATSEQFF. The chain links TRBV12-3 or TRBV12-4 to TRBJ2-1; the match to TRBD2 covers 10 bases. The CDR3 is 17 residues long. The V gene end was trimmed by 6 bases and the J gene end by 9 bases; junction bases not matched to a gene: 17.

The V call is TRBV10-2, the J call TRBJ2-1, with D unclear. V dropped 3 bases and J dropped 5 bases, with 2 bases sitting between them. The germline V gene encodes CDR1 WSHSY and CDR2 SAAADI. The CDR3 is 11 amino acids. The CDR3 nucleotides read TGCGCCAGCAGTGAAAACAATGAGCAGTTCTTC. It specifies CASSENNEQFF.

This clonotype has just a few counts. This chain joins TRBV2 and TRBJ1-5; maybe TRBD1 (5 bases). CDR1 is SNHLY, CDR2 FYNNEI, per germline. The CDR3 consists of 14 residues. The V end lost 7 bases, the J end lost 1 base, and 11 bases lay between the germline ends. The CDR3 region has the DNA TGTGCCAGCAACACAGGTAGCAGCAATCAGCCCCAGCATTTT. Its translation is CASNTGSSNQPQHF.

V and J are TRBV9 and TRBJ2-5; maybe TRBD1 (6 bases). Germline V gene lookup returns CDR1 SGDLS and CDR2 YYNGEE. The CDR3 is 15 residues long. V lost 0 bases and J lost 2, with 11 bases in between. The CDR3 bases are TGTGCCAGCAGCGTAGCAGGGACAAGTCAAGAGACCCAGTACTTC. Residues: CASSVAGTSQETQYF. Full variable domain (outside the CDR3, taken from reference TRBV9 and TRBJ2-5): DSGVTQTPKHLITATGQRVTLRCSPRSGDLSVYWYQQSLDQGLQFLIQYYNGEERAKGNILERFSAQQFPDLHSELNLSSLELGDSALYFCASSVAGTSQETQYFGPGTRLLVL.

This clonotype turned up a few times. CDR3 protein: CASRPGGGVDTQYF. The CDR3 coding sequence is TGTGCCAGCAGACCCGGGGGAGGGGTAGATACGCAGTATTTT. The rearrangement joins TRBV2 to TRBJ2-3; 7 positions agree with TRBD2. V lost 6 bases, J lost 5 bases, and 8 bases stayed unmatched. CDR3 length: 14 amino acids. Germline V gene sequence: CDR1 SNHLY, CDR2 FYNNEI.

For the CDR3, the DNA is TGTGCCAGCAGCCAGCCCGACGGACCCCAAGCTTTCTTT. This codes for CASSQPDGPQAFF. V is TRBV3-1 and J is TRBJ1-1, with D unclear. Germline V gives CDR1 LGHDT, CDR2 YNNKEL (reference sequence). V lost 3 bases and J lost 9, with 14 bases in between. This CDR3 has 13 residues.

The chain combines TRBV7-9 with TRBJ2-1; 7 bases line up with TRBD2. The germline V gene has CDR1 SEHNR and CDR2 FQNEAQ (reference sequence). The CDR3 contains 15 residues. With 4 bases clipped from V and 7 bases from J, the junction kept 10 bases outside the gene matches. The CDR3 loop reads CASSSSGTGGNEQFF. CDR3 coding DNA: TGTGCCAGCAGCTCGTCCGGGACGGGGGGAAATGAGCAGTTCTTC.

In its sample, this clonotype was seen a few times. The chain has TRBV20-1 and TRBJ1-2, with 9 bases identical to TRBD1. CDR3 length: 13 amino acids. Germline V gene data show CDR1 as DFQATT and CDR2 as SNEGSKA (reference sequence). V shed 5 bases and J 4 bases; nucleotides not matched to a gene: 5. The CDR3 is CSARTGVTYGYTF. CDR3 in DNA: TGCAGTGCTCGGACAGGGGTGACCTATGGCTACACCTTC.

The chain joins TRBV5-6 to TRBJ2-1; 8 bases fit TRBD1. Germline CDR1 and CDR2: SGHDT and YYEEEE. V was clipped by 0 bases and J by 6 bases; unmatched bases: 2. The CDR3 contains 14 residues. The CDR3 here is CASSLATGVNEQFF. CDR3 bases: TGTGCCAGCAGCTTGGCGACAGGGGTCAATGAGCAGTTCTTC.

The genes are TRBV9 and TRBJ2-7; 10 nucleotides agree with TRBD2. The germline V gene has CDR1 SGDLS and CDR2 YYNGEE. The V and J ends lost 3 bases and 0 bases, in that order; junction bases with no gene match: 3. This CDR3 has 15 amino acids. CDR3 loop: CASSAGLAASYEQYF. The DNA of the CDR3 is TGTGCCAGCAGCGCCGGACTAGCGGCCTCCTACGAGCAGTACTTC.

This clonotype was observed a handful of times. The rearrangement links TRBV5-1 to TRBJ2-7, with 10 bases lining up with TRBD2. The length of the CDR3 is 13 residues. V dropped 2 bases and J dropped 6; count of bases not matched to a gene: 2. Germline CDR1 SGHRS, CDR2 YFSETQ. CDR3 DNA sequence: TGCGCCAGCAGCTTTATAGCGGGAGGCGAGCAGTACTTC. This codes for CASSFIAGGEQYF.

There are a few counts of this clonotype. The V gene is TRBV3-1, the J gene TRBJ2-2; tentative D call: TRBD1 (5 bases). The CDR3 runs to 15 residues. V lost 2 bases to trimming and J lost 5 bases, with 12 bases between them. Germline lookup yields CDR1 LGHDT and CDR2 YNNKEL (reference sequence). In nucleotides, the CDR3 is TGTGCCAGCAGCCAACGGCAGGGTCGGACCGGGGAGCTGTTTTTT. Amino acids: CASSQRQGRTGELFF.

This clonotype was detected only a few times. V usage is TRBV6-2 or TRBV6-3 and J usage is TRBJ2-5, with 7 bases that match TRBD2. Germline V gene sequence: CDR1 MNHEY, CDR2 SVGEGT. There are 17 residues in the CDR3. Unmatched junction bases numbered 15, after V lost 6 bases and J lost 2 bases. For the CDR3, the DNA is TGTGCCAGCAGGCACCGGGCTCTCTCGGGAGGTCAAGAGACCCAGTACTTC. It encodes CASRHRALSGGQETQYF.

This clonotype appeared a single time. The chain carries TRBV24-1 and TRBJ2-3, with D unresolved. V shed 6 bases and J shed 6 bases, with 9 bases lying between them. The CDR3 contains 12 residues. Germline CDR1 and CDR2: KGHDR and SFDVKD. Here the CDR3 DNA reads TGTGCCACCAGTAGCGCTTGGGATACGCAGTATTTT. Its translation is CATSSAWDTQYF.

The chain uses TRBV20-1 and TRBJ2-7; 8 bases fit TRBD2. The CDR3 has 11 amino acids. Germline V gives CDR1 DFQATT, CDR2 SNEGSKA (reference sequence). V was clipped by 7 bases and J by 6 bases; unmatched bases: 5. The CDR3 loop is CSVGRAGEQYF. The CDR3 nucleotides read TGCAGTGTCGGGAGGGCCGGCGAGCAGTACTTC.

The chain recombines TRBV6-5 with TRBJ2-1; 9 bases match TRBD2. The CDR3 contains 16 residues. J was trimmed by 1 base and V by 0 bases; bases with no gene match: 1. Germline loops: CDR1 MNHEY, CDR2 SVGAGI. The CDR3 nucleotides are TGTGCCAGCAGTTACTCCCTAGCGGGGTCCTACAATGAGCAGTTCTTC. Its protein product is CASSYSLAGSYNEQFF.

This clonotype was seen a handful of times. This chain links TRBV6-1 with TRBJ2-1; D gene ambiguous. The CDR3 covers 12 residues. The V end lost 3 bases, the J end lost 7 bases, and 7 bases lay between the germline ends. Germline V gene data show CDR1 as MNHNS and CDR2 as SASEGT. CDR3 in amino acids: CASSEGWNEQFF. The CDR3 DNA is TGTGCCAGCAGTGAGGGGTGGAATGAGCAGTTCTTC.

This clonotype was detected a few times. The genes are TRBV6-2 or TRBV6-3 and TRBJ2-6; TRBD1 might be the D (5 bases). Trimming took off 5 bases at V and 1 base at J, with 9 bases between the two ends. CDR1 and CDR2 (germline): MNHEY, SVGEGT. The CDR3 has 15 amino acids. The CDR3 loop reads CASSKTGSGANVLTF. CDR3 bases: TGTGCCAGCAGTAAAACAGGTTCTGGGGCCAACGTCCTGACTTTC.

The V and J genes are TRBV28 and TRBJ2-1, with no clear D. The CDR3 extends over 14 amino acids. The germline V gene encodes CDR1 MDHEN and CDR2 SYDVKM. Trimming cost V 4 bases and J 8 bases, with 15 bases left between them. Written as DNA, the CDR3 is TGTGCCAGCAGTTCCCCCGCCGGGTTCGATGAGCAGTTCTTC. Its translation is CASSSPAGFDEQFF.

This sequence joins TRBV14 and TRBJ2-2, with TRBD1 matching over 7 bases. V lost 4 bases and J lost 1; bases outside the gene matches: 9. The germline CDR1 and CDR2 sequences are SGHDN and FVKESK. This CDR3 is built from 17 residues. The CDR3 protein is CASSPTPTGLNTGELFF. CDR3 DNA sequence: TGTGCCAGCAGCCCCACCCCGACAGGGTTGAACACCGGGGAGCTGTTTTTT. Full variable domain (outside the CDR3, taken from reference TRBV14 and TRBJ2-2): EAGVTQFPSHSVIEKGQTVTLRCDPISGHDNLYWYRRVMGKEIKFLLHFVKESKQDESGMPNNRFLAERTGGTYSTLKVQPAELEDSGVYFCASSPTPTGLNTGELFFGEGSRLTVL.

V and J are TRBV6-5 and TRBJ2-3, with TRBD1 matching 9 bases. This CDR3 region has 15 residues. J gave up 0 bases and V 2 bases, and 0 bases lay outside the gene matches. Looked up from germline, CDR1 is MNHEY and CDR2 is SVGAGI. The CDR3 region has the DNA TGTGCCAGCAGTTACGGGACAGGGAGCACAGATACGCAGTATTTT. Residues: CASSYGTGSTDTQYF.

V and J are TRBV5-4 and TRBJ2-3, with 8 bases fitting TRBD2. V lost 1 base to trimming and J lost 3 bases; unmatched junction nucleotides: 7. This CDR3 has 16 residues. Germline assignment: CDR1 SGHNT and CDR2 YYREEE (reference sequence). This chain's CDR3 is CASSLKGGRLTDTQYF. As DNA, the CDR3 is TGTGCCAGCAGCTTGAAGGGCGGGAGGTTAACAGATACGCAGTATTTT.

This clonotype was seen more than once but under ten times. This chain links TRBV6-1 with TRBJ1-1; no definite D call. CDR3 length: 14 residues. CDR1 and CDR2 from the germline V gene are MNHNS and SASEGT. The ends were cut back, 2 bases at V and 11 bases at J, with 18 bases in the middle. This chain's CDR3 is CASSENLPGSRAFF. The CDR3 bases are TGTGCCAGCAGTGAAAATCTGCCAGGATCCAGGGCTTTCTTT.

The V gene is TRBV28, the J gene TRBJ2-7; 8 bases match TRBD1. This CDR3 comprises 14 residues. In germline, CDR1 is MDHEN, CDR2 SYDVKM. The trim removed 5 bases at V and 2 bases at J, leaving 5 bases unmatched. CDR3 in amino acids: CASSRQGKPYEQYF. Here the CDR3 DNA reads TGTGCCAGCAGTCGACAGGGGAAACCCTACGAGCAGTACTTC.

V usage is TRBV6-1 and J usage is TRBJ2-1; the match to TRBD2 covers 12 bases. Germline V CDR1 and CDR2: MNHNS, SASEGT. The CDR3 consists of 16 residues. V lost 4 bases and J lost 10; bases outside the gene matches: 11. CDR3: CASSATSGSRRGEQFF. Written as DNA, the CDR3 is TGTGCCAGCAGTGCGACTAGCGGGAGTAGAAGGGGCGAGCAGTTCTTC.

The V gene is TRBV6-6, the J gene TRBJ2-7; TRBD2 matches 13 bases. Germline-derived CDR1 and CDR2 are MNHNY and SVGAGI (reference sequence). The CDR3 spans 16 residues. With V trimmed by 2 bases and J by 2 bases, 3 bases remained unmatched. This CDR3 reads CASSYPTSGRAYEQYF. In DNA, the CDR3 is TGTGCCAGCAGTTACCCTACTAGCGGGAGGGCCTACGAGCAGTACTTC.

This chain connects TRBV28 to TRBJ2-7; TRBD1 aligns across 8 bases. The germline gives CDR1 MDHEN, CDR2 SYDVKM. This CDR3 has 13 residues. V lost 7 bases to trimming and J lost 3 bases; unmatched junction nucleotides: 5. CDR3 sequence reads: CASTAGTGYEQYF. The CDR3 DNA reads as TGTGCCAGCACGGCCGGGACAGGCTACGAGCAGTACTTC.

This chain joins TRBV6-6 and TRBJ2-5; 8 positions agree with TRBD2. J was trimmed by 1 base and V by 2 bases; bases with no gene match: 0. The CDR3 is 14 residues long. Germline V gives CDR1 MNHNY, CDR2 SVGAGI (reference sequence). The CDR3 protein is CASSYGLAQETQYF. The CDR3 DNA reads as TGTGCCAGCAGTTACGGACTAGCCCAAGAGACCCAGTACTTC.